This entry lists 27 T cell receptor beta chains sequenced from one sample in a study of shared T cell receptors in the human thymus (dated by TCRdb to the early 2020s). The library was prepared using the immunoSEQ multiplex PCR assay. The table was pulled from immuneACCESS by TCRdb, which kept in-frame rearrangements only. Such tables lose some clones; where checked, under half of the loss comes from unresolved V genes, and the rest has no known cause. Across this sample there are hundreds of thousands of clones, with around 87% seen only once. The leading ten clones occupy roughly 0.0094% of the sample. The data also belong to a second study, concerning human thymus T cells.

The sequenced sample consisted of thymocytes. These receptors were taken from a boy younger than two with a congenital heart defect. Donor details come from another sample of the same person, matched by shared clones.

In this sample, this clone turned up a few times. The chain couples TRBV4-3 to TRBJ1-2, with 7 bases that match TRBD1. The J segment lost 0 bases and the V segment lost 5 bases, leaving 6 bases of the junction unmatched. This CDR3 is 15 amino acids long. Looked up from germline, CDR1 is LGHNA and CDR2 is YSLEER. Here the CDR3 DNA reads TGCGCCAGCAGCGCACCGGGACAGCCTAACTATGGCTACACCTTC. Its protein product is CASSAPGQPNYGYTF.

The chain has TRBV7-2 and TRBJ2-7, with 8 bases that match TRBD1. This CDR3 is 16 amino acids long. Germline CDR1 SGHTA, CDR2 FQGNSA. After removal of 7 bases from V and 1 base from J, the junction contained 12 bases not matched to a gene. Here the CDR3 DNA reads TGTGCCAGCACCCCTAGAGGGACAGGCCCGTCCTACGAGCAGTACTTC. Its translation is CASTPRGTGPSYEQYF.

This chain uses TRBV5-5 with TRBJ2-2; TRBD1 matches at 9 bases. The CDR3 extends over 20 amino acids. Germline CDR1 is SGHKS and CDR2 is YYEKEE (reference sequence). V lost 4 bases and J lost 0; bases outside the gene matches: 16. CDR3 protein: CASSADIRDREGSNTGELFF. Here the CDR3 DNA reads TGTGCCAGCAGCGCAGATATCCGGGACAGGGAAGGATCGAACACCGGGGAGCTGTTTTTT.

The chain combines TRBV6-5 with TRBJ2-7, with D possibly matching TRBD1 (6 bases). Trimming took off 4 bases at V and 4 bases at J, with 14 bases between the two ends. This CDR3 contains 14 residues. Germline V lookup: CDR1 MNHEY, CDR2 SVGAGI. CDR3 DNA sequence: TGTGCCAGCAGTTCCGGGACACGCGCTTACGAGCAGTACTTC. This sequence encodes CASSSGTRAYEQYF.

This clone was seen only a few times. This rearrangement joins TRBV5-4 to TRBJ2-7, with 9 nucleotides matching TRBD2. The CDR3 extends over 14 amino acids. CDR1 and CDR2 from the germline V gene are SGHNT and YYREEE (reference sequence). The J segment lost 3 bases and the V segment lost 2 bases, leaving 3 bases of the junction unmatched. CDR3 bases: TGTGCCAGCAGCTTCGGACTAGCGCACTACGAGCAGTACTTC. It codes for CASSFGLAHYEQYF.

The chain recombines TRBV27 with TRBJ2-7; 13 bases line up with TRBD2. The germline V gene encodes CDR1 MNHEY and CDR2 SMNVEV (reference sequence). The V and J ends lost 5 bases and 6 bases, in that order; junction bases with no gene match: 10. The length of the CDR3 is 16 residues. This CDR3 is CASSPTRTSGSAEQYF. For the CDR3, the DNA is TGTGCCAGCAGTCCGACTCGGACTAGCGGGAGCGCCGAGCAGTACTTC.

The rearrangement joins TRBV2 to TRBJ1-4; D is perhaps TRBD1 (6 bases). V dropped 7 bases and J dropped 0 bases, with 18 bases sitting between them. Per the germline V gene, CDR1 is SNHLY and CDR2 is FYNNEI. CDR3 length: 17 residues. The CDR3 nucleotides are TGTGCCAGCACCTACTTAGGACAGCTAGCAACTAATGAAAAACTGTTTTTT. The encoded protein is CASTYLGQLATNEKLFF.

This chain joins TRBV6-1 and TRBJ2-5, with TRBD2 matching over 10 bases. Per germline, CDR1 MNHNS and CDR2 SASEGT. The trim removed 2 bases at V and 2 bases at J, leaving 17 bases unmatched. The CDR3 contains 20 residues. The CDR3 reads CASSEYVGGLGLAAQETQYF. CDR3 nucleotide sequence: TGTGCCAGCAGTGAATACGTAGGAGGACTAGGACTAGCGGCGCAAGAGACCCAGTACTTC.

J is TRBJ2-1 and V is TRBV9; unclear D gene. V was shortened by 0 bases and J by 6 bases, with 16 bases between the two germline ends. This CDR3 contains 16 residues. Germline CDR1 is SGDLS and CDR2 is YYNGEE. For the CDR3, the DNA is TGTGCCAGCAGCGTAGAGCTTAGCCCAAATTCCAATGAGCAGTTCTTC. Its protein product is CASSVELSPNSNEQFF. The full variable domain, in which reference TRBV9 and TRBJ2-1 provide the parts outside the CDR3, is DSGVTQTPKHLITATGQRVTLRCSPRSGDLSVYWYQQSLDQGLQFLIQYYNGEERAKGNILERFSAQQFPDLHSELNLSSLELGDSALYFCASSVELSPNSNEQFFGPGTRLTVL.

The chain joins TRBV25-1 to TRBJ1-2; D is ambiguous. The CDR3 contains 8 residues. The germline V gene encodes CDR1 MGHDK and CDR2 SYGVNS. The V end lost 10 bases, the J end lost 6 bases, and 3 bases lay between the germline ends. In DNA form, the CDR3 reads TGTGCCACCGATGGCTACACCTTC. Translation: CATDGYTF.

The rearrangement uses TRBV4-1 and TRBJ2-2; 13 positions agree with TRBD2. Germline V gene lookup returns CDR1 MGHRA and CDR2 YSYEKL. The CDR3 extends over 16 amino acids. Trimming removed 4 bases from V and 4 bases from J; junction bases left unmatched: 3. CDR3 bases: TGCGCCAGCAGCCCCAGACTAGCGGGGGGCACCGGGGAGCTGTTTTTT. It codes for CASSPRLAGGTGELFF.

This chain connects TRBV6-5 to TRBJ2-7, with D possibly being TRBD1 (5 bases). Trimming cost V 0 bases and J 5 bases, with 11 bases left between them. This CDR3 contains 14 residues. Germline V gene lookup returns CDR1 MNHEY and CDR2 SVGAGI. This CDR3 is CASSYSQGDHEQYF. The CDR3 DNA reads TGTGCCAGCAGTTACTCGCAGGGTGACCACGAGCAGTACTTC.

The rearrangement links TRBV2 to TRBJ2-5, with a possible D match to TRBD2 (5 bases). The CDR3 covers 19 residues. Germline lookup yields CDR1 SNHLY and CDR2 FYNNEI. Deletions cut 4 bases from V and 5 bases from J, with 29 bases between. The CDR3 here is CASSARSLVGGSFRETQYF. The CDR3 bases are TGTGCCAGCAGTGCACGGAGCCTCGTGGGTGGGAGTTTTCGGGAGACCCAGTACTTC.

The chain employs TRBV6-6 and TRBJ2-3, with 10 nucleotides matching TRBD1. The CDR3 runs 14 residues. J lost 4 bases, V lost 4 bases, and 2 bases had no gene match. CDR1 MNHNY and CDR2 SVGAGI come from the germline V gene (reference sequence). The CDR3 sequence is CASSWTGGADTQYF. The DNA of the CDR3 is TGTGCCAGCAGTTGGACAGGGGGGGCAGATACGCAGTATTTT.

This chain links TRBV12-5 with TRBJ2-7, with 12 bases lining up with TRBD2. Germline V gene sequence: CDR1 LGHNT, CDR2 FRNRAP. CDR3 length equals 18 residues. V lost 0 bases, J lost 5 bases, and 11 bases stayed unmatched. CDR3 DNA sequence: TGTGCTAGTGGTTTGGTAGTCGGCCTAGCGGGAGGGCCGAACGAGCAGTACTTC. It translates to CASGLVVGLAGGPNEQYF.

The J gene is TRBJ1-3, the V gene TRBV5-4; 12 bases are a match to TRBD1. There are 16 residues in the CDR3. CDR1 is SGHNT, CDR2 YYREEE, per germline (reference sequence). V shed 1 base and J 2 bases; nucleotides not matched to a gene: 1. The CDR3 DNA reads TGTGCCAGCAGCTTGTGGGACAGGGGGCCTGGAAACACCATATATTTT. Its protein product is CASSLWDRGPGNTIYF.

J is TRBJ2-7 and V is TRBV6-1, with D uncertain. Deletions cut 3 bases from V and 0 bases from J, with 12 bases between. This CDR3 is 15 amino acids long. Per the germline V gene, CDR1 is MNHNS and CDR2 is SASEGT. Here the CDR3 reads CASSDPPFSSYEQYF. Written as DNA, the CDR3 is TGTGCCAGCAGTGACCCCCCATTCAGCTCCTACGAGCAGTACTTC.

The chain links TRBV5-4 to TRBJ2-7, with 11 nucleotides matching TRBD2. The CDR3 has 16 residues. V was pared by 0 bases and J by 5 bases, with 7 bases of the junction left unmatched. Per germline, CDR1 SGHNT and CDR2 YYREEE (reference sequence). Here the CDR3 reads CASSLVSSGRIDEQYF. DNA for the CDR3: TGTGCCAGCAGCTTGGTGTCTAGCGGGAGGATCGACGAGCAGTACTTC. The full variable domain, completed using reference TRBV5-4 and TRBJ2-7, is ETGVTQSPTHLIKTRGQQVTLRCSSQSGHNTVSWYQQALGQGPQFIFQYYREEENGRGNFPPRFSGLQFPNYSSELNVNALELDDSALYLCASSLVSSGRIDEQYFGPGTRLTVT.

V is TRBV18 and J is TRBJ1-2; no firm D call. The CDR3 is 14 amino acids. The V gene's germline CDR1 is KGHSH and CDR2 LQKENI. V was clipped by 3 bases and J by 6 bases, with 14 bases between them. CDR3 DNA: TGTGCCAGCTCACCTGGCTCGTCTAGAGATGGCTACACCTTC. Translation: CASSPGSSRDGYTF. Full variable domain (remainder filled in from reference TRBV18 and TRBJ1-2): NAGVMQNPRHLVRRRGQEARLRCSPMKGHSHVYWYRQLPEEGLKFMVYLQKENIIDESGMPKERFSAEFPKEGPSILRIQQVVRGDSAAYFCASSPGSSRDGYTFGSGTRLTVV.

The chain links TRBV11-2 to TRBJ1-1; no clear D. In germline, CDR1 is SGHAT, CDR2 FQNNGV. Between the trimmed V and J ends, which lost 8 bases and 6 bases, there was a span of 22 bases. The CDR3 has 15 amino acids. The CDR3 nucleotides are TGTGCCAGCGAAGGGAGGGTGGGCGGAGTTCCTGAAGCTTTCTTT. It specifies CASEGRVGGVPEAFF.

The chain employs TRBV7-9 and TRBJ2-1, with D possibly being TRBD1 (5 bases). Per germline, CDR1 SEHNR and CDR2 FQNEAQ (reference sequence). Between the trimmed V and J ends, which lost 1 base and 8 bases, there was a span of 21 bases. This CDR3 has 17 amino acids. CDR3 loop: CASSLVPSGWALDEQFF. The CDR3 DNA reads TGTGCCAGCAGCTTAGTGCCGTCAGGGTGGGCCCTCGATGAGCAGTTCTTC.

This clone was seen a few times. Distinct nucleotide sequences in the sample also encode this CDR3. V usage is TRBV28 and J usage is TRBJ2-7, with 7 bases fitting TRBD1. The CDR3 contains 14 residues. With 5 bases clipped from V and 0 bases from J, the junction kept 4 bases outside the gene matches. Germline V lookup: CDR1 MDHEN, CDR2 SYDVKM. CDR3 coding DNA: TGTGCCAGCAGTCCGGACAGGTCCTCCTACGAGCAGTACTTC. Protein sequence: CASSPDRSSYEQYF.

The chain employs TRBV15 and TRBJ1-6; D not resolved. This CDR3 contains 16 residues. V was clipped by 0 bases and J by 4 bases, with 10 bases between them. CDR1 is LNHNV and CDR2 is YYDKDF in the germline V gene (reference sequence). In DNA, the CDR3 is TGTGCCACCAGCAGAGAAAAGGGCGGGTATAATTCACCCCTCCACTTT. It yields the protein CATSREKGGYNSPLHF. The full variable domain, rest sourced from reference TRBV15 and TRBJ1-6, is DAMVIQNPRYQVTQFGKPVTLSCSQTLNHNVMYWYQQKSSQAPKLLFHYYDKDFNNEADTPDNFQSRRPNTSFCFLDIRSPGLGDTAMYLCATSREKGGYNSPLHFGNGTRLTVT.

This chain links TRBV28 with TRBJ1-5; possibly TRBD1 for D (6 bases). Between the trimmed V and J ends, which lost 4 bases and 4 bases, there was a span of 11 bases. Germline assignment: CDR1 MDHEN and CDR2 SYDVKM. CDR3 length: 14 amino acids. The CDR3 reads CASSWGPKNQPQHF. The CDR3, as DNA: TGTGCCAGCAGTTGGGGGCCTAAAAATCAGCCCCAGCATTTT.

This clone came up a few times. This chain joins TRBV18 and TRBJ2-1, with 7 bases matching TRBD2. V shed 0 bases and J 2 bases; nucleotides not matched to a gene: 7. The CDR3 has 17 amino acids. Germline CDR1 reads KGHSH; CDR2 reads LQKENI. The CDR3 spells CASSPPRDYFAYNEQFF. The DNA for the CDR3 is TGTGCCAGCTCACCACCTAGGGACTATTTCGCCTACAATGAGCAGTTCTTC.

This clone was counted between two and nine times. This sequence joins TRBV9 and TRBJ1-3; D not resolved. The CDR3 consists of 12 residues. Trimming cost V 3 bases and J 3 bases, with 4 bases left between them. Germline CDR1 SGDLS, CDR2 YYNGEE. The CDR3 DNA sequence: TGTGCCAGCAGCGCGAGTGGAAACACCATATATTTT. This gives the protein CASSASGNTIYF. The full variable domain, completed using reference TRBV9 and TRBJ1-3, is DSGVTQTPKHLITATGQRVTLRCSPRSGDLSVYWYQQSLDQGLQFLIQYYNGEERAKGNILERFSAQQFPDLHSELNLSSLELGDSALYFCASSASGNTIYFGEGSWLTVV.

The J gene is TRBJ2-7, the V gene TRBV27, with 7 bases aligning to TRBD2. Trimming removed 0 bases from V and 2 bases from J; junction bases left unmatched: 4. CDR1 and CDR2 (germline): MNHEY, SMNVEV (reference sequence). The CDR3 length is 15 residues. This chain's CDR3 is CASSLSRGRPYEQYF. CDR3 bases: TGTGCCAGCAGTTTATCTCGCGGGAGACCCTACGAGCAGTACTTC.